The 2 T cell receptor beta chains presented below share a single source sample, sequenced in a study of PD-L1 blockade in urothelial cancer. Time point here: peripheral blood 6 weeks after treatment start. Method: immunoSEQ multiplex PCR; TCRdb's copy keeps in-frame clones and lacks some. The sample includes more than 35,000 clones, roughly 78% of them seen just once. The source was PBMCs, collected around atezolizumab (anti-PD-L1) treatment. The receptor source for this set is a man in his 60s with urothelial cancer.

The chain recombines TRBV21-1 with TRBJ2-1; the D segment call TRBD2 is taken from the table without a DNA check. TRBV21-1 is a documented pseudogene. The CDR3 length is 17 residues. The CDR3 here is CASSKAGRASGRAEQFF. DNA of the CDR3: TGTGCCAGCAGCAAAGCAGGACGGGCTAGCGGGAGGGCTGAGCAGTTCTTC.

The gene calls are TRBV5-4 and TRBJ2-1, with D tentatively TRBD1 (6 bases). V lost 5 bases and J 5 bases, leaving 11 bases between the germline ends. The CDR3 runs to 13 residues. Germline assignment: CDR1 SGHNT and CDR2 YYREEE (reference sequence). CDR3 loop: CASRGRDNNEQFF. Written as DNA, the CDR3 is TGTGCCAGCAGAGGCCGGGACAACAATGAGCAGTTCTTC. The full variable domain, completed using reference TRBV5-4 and TRBJ2-1, is ETGVTQSPTHLIKTRGQQVTLRCSSQSGHNTVSWYQQALGQGPQFIFQYYREEENGRGNFPPRFSGLQFPNYSSELNVNALELDDSALYLCASRGRDNNEQFFGPGTRLTVL.